Presented here are 27 T cell receptor beta chains from one specimen sequenced in a study of CXCR3-negative and CXCR3-positive naive CD8 T cells. TRB cDNA was prepared as libraries by UMI-labeled 5' RACE. From the 5' RACE reads, TCRdb lists one entry per CDR3 protein and no DNA. The sample table includes 43,000 or so distinct CDR3 sequences. What was sequenced was memory CD8+ T cells from blood. These receptors all stem from a human donor in good health. Some clones in this sample may be carry-over from other donors' samples.

This chain connects TRBV12-3 or TRBV12-4 to TRBJ1-1; the D call of TRBD1 rests on TCRdb alone, since no DNA is present to check it. The CDR3 covers 16 residues. The CDR3 loop is CASKPGPDTVNTEAFF.

The chain has TRBV7-9 and TRBJ1-5; TCRdb proposes TRBD1, but this gene call is untestable without DNA. The CDR3 contains 13 residues. Germline values: CDR1 SEHNR, CDR2 FQNEAQ (reference sequence). This CDR3 is CASSLHSGEPRHF.

The chain has TRBV7-9 and TRBJ2-7; with no DNA, the TCRdb D assignment of TRBD1 cannot be verified. Germline V lookup: CDR1 SEHNR, CDR2 FQNEAQ (reference sequence). The CDR3 runs to 15 residues. The CDR3 sequence is CASSLGPGASYEQYF.

The genes are TRBV4-3 and TRBJ1-1; TCRdb calls TRBD1, which cannot be checked without DNA. Germline CDR1 reads LGHNA; CDR2 reads YSLEER. The CDR3 loop spans 14 amino acids. The CDR3 is CASSPDRQNTEAFF.

The chain couples TRBV7-2 to TRBJ2-7. Per germline, CDR1 SGHTA and CDR2 FQGNSA. CDR3 length: 15 amino acids. The CDR3 spells CASRLSAMSSYEQYF.

This clonotype registers medium-sized (0.01 to 0.1%) by frequency. The chain employs TRBV24-1 and TRBJ1-4; the TCRdb D gene call, TRBD1, has no DNA to confirm it. The CDR3 is 13 amino acids. Germline CDR1 KGHDR, CDR2 SFDVKD. The CDR3: CATMDSDNEKLFF.

The chain is built from TRBV21-1 and TRBJ1-4; TCRdb picks TRBD1, but there is no DNA to check that call. TRBV21-1 counts as a pseudogene. The CDR3 extends over 14 amino acids. CDR3 loop: CASSKVRGFEKLFF.

CDR3 loop: CASSPGTGRTDTQYF. The chain joins TRBV11-2 to TRBJ2-3; TCRdb's assignment of TRBD1 cannot be checked, as there is no DNA. CDR1 is SGHAT, CDR2 FQNNGV, per germline. The length of the CDR3 is 15 residues.

The genes are TRBV9 and TRBJ1-1; TCRdb names TRBD1, which stays unverified in the absence of DNA. The germline V gene has CDR1 SGDLS and CDR2 YYNGEE. This CDR3 is 13 amino acids long. The CDR3 loop is CASSVTENTEAFF.

V is TRBV12-3 or TRBV12-4 and J is TRBJ1-1; the TCRdb D gene call, TRBD1, has no DNA to confirm it. This CDR3 comprises 13 residues. CDR3 protein: CASSLTGAVEAFF.

This chain connects TRBV30 to TRBJ2-1. Germline CDR1 GTSNPN, CDR2 SVGIG (reference sequence). The CDR3 length is 13 residues. CDR3 loop: CAWSVREFNEQFF.

This chain uses TRBV6-1 with TRBJ2-5; TCRdb returns TRBD2, unconfirmable since there is no DNA. This CDR3 spans 16 amino acids. Germline CDR1 reads MNHNS; CDR2 reads SASEGT. CDR3 in amino acids: CASSEASSGGQETQYF.

The CDR3 here is CASRDRGNTGELFF. The chain combines TRBV7-3 with TRBJ2-2; there is no DNA to check the TCRdb D call of TRBD1. From germline, CDR1 is SGHTA and CDR2 FQGTGA. The CDR3 totals 14 residues.

This rearrangement joins TRBV27 to TRBJ1-1; TCRdb outputs TRBD1, but without DNA this stays unchecked. CDR3 size: 14 residues. Germline V gene sequence: CDR1 MNHEY, CDR2 SMNVEV (reference sequence). The CDR3 sequence: CASRPGSMNTEAFF.

The J gene is TRBJ2-3, the V gene TRBV7-6; TCRdb picks TRBD1, but there is no DNA to check that call. CDR3 length: 18 residues. The germline CDR1 and CDR2 sequences are SGHVS and FNYEAQ. CDR3 sequence reads: CASSPSVAGQTSTDTQYF.

The chain joins TRBV29-1 to TRBJ2-7; lacking DNA, the TRBD1 call made by TCRdb goes unchecked. CDR1 and CDR2 (germline): SQVTM, ANQGSEA. The CDR3 sequence is 14 residues long. This chain's CDR3 is CSVAPGTGPNEQYF.

The rearrangement uses TRBV29-1 and TRBJ1-4. The germline gives CDR1 SQVTM, CDR2 ANQGSEA. The CDR3 runs 15 residues. The CDR3 reads CSVEPGVWANEKLFF.

J is TRBJ2-7 and V is TRBV19; lacking DNA, the TRBD1 call made by TCRdb goes unchecked. This CDR3 contains 13 residues. Germline V gene lookup returns CDR1 LNHDA and CDR2 SQIVND (reference sequence). CDR3 loop: CASTLGQGHEQYF.

This clonotype is deemed medium-sized by its frequency. This chain uses TRBV7-2 with TRBJ2-3; the TCRdb call, TRBD1, lacks DNA for checking. CDR1 SGHTA and CDR2 FQGNSA come from the germline V gene. The CDR3 has 16 amino acids. The CDR3 protein is CASSLVAGAYTDTQYF. Variable domain in full (rest from reference TRBV7-2 and TRBJ2-3): GAGVSQSPSNKVTEKGKDVELRCDPISGHTALYWYRQSLGQGLEFLIYFQGNSAPDKSGLPSDRFSAERTGGSVSTLTIQRTQQEDSAVYLCASSLVAGAYTDTQYFGPGTRLTVL.

The rearrangement joins TRBV5-6 to TRBJ2-7. The germline gives CDR1 SGHDT, CDR2 YYEEEE. This CDR3 comprises 13 residues. The CDR3 sequence: CASSLASVNEQYF. The complete variable domain, with remaining parts taken from reference TRBV5-6 and TRBJ2-7, reads DAGVTQSPTHLIKTRGQQVTLRCSPKSGHDTVSWYQQALGQGPQFIFQYYEEEERQRGNFPDRFSGHQFPNYSSELNVNALLLGDSALYLCASSLASVNEQYFGPGTRLTVT.

V and J are TRBV7-9 and TRBJ2-5; checking the TCRdb D call of TRBD1 is not possible without DNA. CDR1 and CDR2 (germline): SEHNR, FQNEAQ (reference sequence). The CDR3 length is 19 residues. The CDR3 sequence is CASSPAPDENWEYQETQYF. Using reference TRBV7-9 and TRBJ2-5 for the parts outside the CDR3, the full variable domain is DTGVSQNPRHKITKRGQNVTFRCDPISEHNRLYWYRQTLGQGPEFLTYFQNEAQLEKSRLLSDRFSAERPKGSFSTLEIQRTEQGDSAMYLCASSPAPDENWEYQETQYFGPGTRLLVL.

The chain links TRBV12-3 or TRBV12-4 to TRBJ2-1; no DNA is available, so the TRBD1 call from TCRdb remains unchecked. CDR3 length equals 12 residues. The CDR3 reads CASGPGGLWEFF.

The V and J genes are TRBV20-1 and TRBJ2-1; TCRdb reports TRBD1, a call that lacks DNA to check it against. Germline V gene sequence: CDR1 DFQATT, CDR2 SNEGSKA (reference sequence). The CDR3 covers 12 residues. CDR3 protein: CSAGGSYNEQFF.

V is TRBV7-6 and J is TRBJ2-1; there is no DNA to check the TCRdb D call of TRBD1. Germline assignment: CDR1 SGHVS and CDR2 FNYEAQ. This CDR3 is 15 amino acids long. This CDR3 reads CASSLKTGGRDEQFF.

This rearrangement joins TRBV4-2 to TRBJ2-3; TCRdb names TRBD2, which stays unverified in the absence of DNA. The CDR3 is made up of 15 amino acids. From germline, CDR1 is LGHNA and CDR2 YNFKEQ. The CDR3 here is CASRSLAGDTDTQYF.

V usage is TRBV6-5 and J usage is TRBJ2-1; TCRdb calls TRBD2, which cannot be checked without DNA. The CDR3 sequence is 15 residues long. Germline CDR1 reads MNHEY; CDR2 reads SVGAGI. CDR3 region: CASSQSSGGINEQFF.

V gene TRBV18 combines with J gene TRBJ1-1. This CDR3 region has 12 residues. Germline-derived CDR1 and CDR2 are KGHSH and LQKENI. The CDR3 reads CASSPGNTEAFF.